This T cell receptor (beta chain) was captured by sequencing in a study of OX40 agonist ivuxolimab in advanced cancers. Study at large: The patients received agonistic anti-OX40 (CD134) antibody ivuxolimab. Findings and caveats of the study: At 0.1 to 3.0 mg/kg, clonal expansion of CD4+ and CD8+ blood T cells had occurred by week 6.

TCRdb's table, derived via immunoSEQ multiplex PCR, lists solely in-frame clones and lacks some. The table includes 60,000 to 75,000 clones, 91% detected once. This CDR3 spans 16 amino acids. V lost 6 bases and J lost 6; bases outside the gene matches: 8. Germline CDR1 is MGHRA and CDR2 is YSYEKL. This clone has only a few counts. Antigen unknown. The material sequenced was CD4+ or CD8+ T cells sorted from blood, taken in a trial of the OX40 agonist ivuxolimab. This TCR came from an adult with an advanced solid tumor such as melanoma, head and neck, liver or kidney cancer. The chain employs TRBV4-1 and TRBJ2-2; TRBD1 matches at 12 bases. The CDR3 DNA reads TGCGCCAGCAGTCCGACGGGGACAGGGGGCCCCGGGGAGCTGTTTTTT. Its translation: CASSPTGTGGPGELFF.